This TCR beta chain comes out of a study of CD4 T cells in relation to SARS-CoV-2 and coronaviruses. At the level of the study: TCR beta CDR3s were sequenced after roughly ten-day antigen culture of PBMCs.

With regard to this clone: Its antigen is not known.

The protocol was immunoSEQ multiplex PCR, while the TCRdb copy is restricted to in-frame clones and leaves out a portion. The table records some 21,000 clones, just under 80% of them present only once. CD4+ T cells from unexposed donors were obtained before the COVID-19 pandemic (2011-2018). After less than 11 days of culture, CD4+ T cells were isolated. Testing used SARS-CoV-2 S/N and four cold-coronavirus spikes on unexposed-donor CD4+ T cells, cells permitting. The CDR3 is made up of 17 amino acids. Trimming removed 4 bases at V and 4 bases at J, with 22 bases between. Germline V CDR1 and CDR2: MNHEY, SVGEGT. Study-wide results and limits: No donor gave both pre-pandemic and post-infection samples.

This receptor was taken from a human donor in good health. The sample taken for sequencing was CD4+ T cells from PBMCs, cultured in vitro. The V call is TRBV6-2 or TRBV6-3, the J call TRBJ1-1, with D hard to call. CDR3 nucleotides: TGTGCCAGCAGTTTACTTTGGCCGTCCTCAGGAGGCACTGAAGCTTTCTTT. Its translation: CASSLLWPSSGGTEAFF.